The clone carrying this TCR beta chain was counted at least ten times. Its antigen is not known. The source material, RNA transcripts, was used to amplify TCR beta CDR3 regions. The TCR CDR3 first-round RT-PCR relied on the HTBI primer set. TCRdb independently ran MiXCR on the multiplex PCR reads; one entry per CDR3 protein. The sample lists more than 650,000 distinct CDR3 sequences, 14% occurring once. The data belong to a study of T cells in Graves' hyperthyroidism and ophthalmopathy. Study at large: Peripheral blood samples were taken at initial diagnosis, prior to any treatment. Study-level points and caveats: A model using 13 V-J features told ophthalmopathy apart from stable hyperthyroidism.

Germline assignment: CDR1 DFQATT and CDR2 SNEGSKA (reference sequence). The CDR3 loop spans 12 amino acids. V was shortened by 3 bases and J by 0 bases, with 6 bases between the two germline ends. Those patients with uncontrolled infection, other autoimmune disease, pregnancy or lactation were excluded. Roughly 9.1 ml of fresh peripheral blood supplied the PBMCs. The sample consisted of blood. The chain joins TRBV20-1 to TRBJ2-7; D gene ambiguous. This receptor was taken from a woman under 30 with Graves' hyperthyroidism. CDR3 bases: TGCAGTGCTAGCCAGGCCTCCTACGAGCAGTACTTC. Encoded protein: CSASQASYEQYF.